This is a list of T cell receptor beta chains from one sample in a study of persistence of HIV-infected CD4 T cells. Which antigens these TCRs recognize remains unknown. Profiling relied on immunoSEQ multiplex PCR, and the TCRdb table lists in-frame clones only, not all of them. Of some 20,000 clones listed, about 61% are singletons. The sample in question was CD4+ T cells sorted from PBMCs after approximately 19-hour stimulation, obtained from a patient who received antiretroviral therapy. The receptors were gathered from an adult woman with HIV who was CMV-seropositive. The CDR3 runs from the conserved cysteine through the conserved F or W. D genes are given only for firm matches. The size of a clone is reported for some rows only, either as once, few or many, or as a class for expanded clones.

CDR3 DNA: TGTGCCAGCAGCGTGCCAGGGTCTCAGCCCCAGCATTTT
CDR3 protein: CASSVPGSQPQHF
D gene: .
clone size: .
V gene: TRBV5-8
J gene: TRBJ1-5

CDR3 DNA: TGCGCCAGCAGCCCCACTAGCGGGGGGACTAAAGAGACCCAGTACTTC
CDR3 protein: CASSPTSGGTKETQYF
D gene: TRBD2
clone size: once
V gene: TRBV5-1
J gene: TRBJ2-5

CDR3 DNA: TGTGCCTGGAGTGCGGGGGGACAGGCGGGAGGGGAGCAGTACTTC
CDR3 protein: CAWSAGGQAGGEQYF
D gene: .
clone size: .
V gene: TRBV30
J gene: TRBJ2-7

CDR3 DNA: TGTGCCAGCAGATTGGACAGGGCCTATGGCTACACCTTC
CDR3 protein: CASRLDRAYGYTF
D gene: TRBD1
clone size: .
V gene: TRBV6-5
J gene: TRBJ1-2

CDR3 DNA: TGTGCCAGCAGCTTCACTTCCTTACAGGGGGAGAATGAAAAACTGTTTTTT
CDR3 protein: CASSFTSLQGENEKLFF
D gene: TRBD1
clone size: medium-sized
V gene: TRBV7-9
J gene: TRBJ1-4

CDR3 DNA: TGTGCCAGCAGCTTGAGGACTGAAGCTTTCTTT
CDR3 protein: CASSLRTEAFF
D gene: .
clone size: .
V gene: TRBV5-8
J gene: TRBJ1-1

CDR3 DNA: TGCAGTGCTAGTAGGTCCCTGGGAGGGTTGGGTAATCAGCCCCAGCATTTT
CDR3 protein: CSASRSLGGLGNQPQHF
D gene: .
clone size: .
V gene: TRBV20-1
J gene: TRBJ1-5

CDR3 DNA: TGTGCCAGCAGCTCCGATTCGTACAGCGACGAGCAGTACTTC
CDR3 protein: CASSSDSYSDEQYF
D gene: .
clone size: .
V gene: TRBV5-4
J gene: TRBJ2-7

CDR3 DNA: TGTGCCTGGAGTGTATCTGGTCCTGGACAGCCCCAGCATTTT
CDR3 protein: CAWSVSGPGQPQHF
D gene: .
clone size: .
V gene: TRBV30
J gene: TRBJ1-5

CDR3 DNA: TGTGCTAGTGGTTTGAAGGAATCTACCGAGCAGTACTTC
CDR3 protein: CASGLKESTEQYF
D gene: .
clone size: .
V gene: TRBV12-5
J gene: TRBJ2-7

CDR3 DNA: TGTGCCAGCAGTGAACAAGTTAATCAGCCCCAGCATTTT
CDR3 protein: CASSEQVNQPQHF
D gene: .
clone size: few
V gene: TRBV6-1
J gene: TRBJ1-5

CDR3 DNA: TGTGCCAGCAGCCAAGGGGCAGGAAGCTCTGGAAACACCATATATTTT
CDR3 protein: CASSQGAGSSGNTIYF
D gene: .
clone size: .
V gene: TRBV3-1/TRBV3-2
J gene: TRBJ1-3

CDR3 DNA: TGTGCCAGCAGGAGTACCGGATCCTACGAGCAGTACTTC
CDR3 protein: CASRSTGSYEQYF
D gene: .
clone size: .
V gene: TRBV12-3/TRBV12-4
J gene: TRBJ2-7

CDR3 DNA: TGCGCCAGCAGCCCCGAAACGGGCTCCTACGAGCAGTACTTC
CDR3 protein: CASSPETGSYEQYF
D gene: .
clone size: .
V gene: TRBV5-1
J gene: TRBJ2-7

CDR3 DNA: TGTGCCAGCAGCGTAGACACAGTTAAAAACATTCAGTACTTC
CDR3 protein: CASSVDTVKNIQYF
D gene: .
clone size: .
V gene: TRBV9
J gene: TRBJ2-4

CDR3 DNA: TGTGCCAGCAGTCGGGAAAGGGGGCAAGCCGGCTATGGCTACACCTTC
CDR3 protein: CASSRERGQAGYGYTF
D gene: TRBD1
clone size: .
V gene: TRBV2
J gene: TRBJ1-2

CDR3 DNA: TGTGCCAGCAGCTTAAATCCCGGGGGAAACACCGGGGAGCTGTTTTTT
CDR3 protein: CASSLNPGGNTGELFF
D gene: .
clone size: .
V gene: TRBV7-3
J gene: TRBJ2-2

CDR3 DNA: TGTGCCAGCAGTCAGTCCGGGACAGGGGGCGATAAGCAGTACTTC
CDR3 protein: CASSQSGTGGDKQYF
D gene: TRBD1
clone size: .
V gene: TRBV5-6
J gene: TRBJ2-7

CDR3 DNA: TGCGCCAGCAGTGACCCGAACACTGAAGCTTTCTTT
CDR3 protein: CASSDPNTEAFF
D gene: .
clone size: .
V gene: TRBV10-1
J gene: TRBJ1-1

CDR3 DNA: TGTGCCAGCAGTGAAGTGAGACGATTGAACACTGAAGCTTTCTTT
CDR3 protein: CASSEVRRLNTEAFF
D gene: .
clone size: .
V gene: TRBV6-1
J gene: TRBJ1-1

CDR3 DNA: TGCGCCAGCAGCTTGGTACGGACTAGCACAGATACGCAGTATTTT
CDR3 protein: CASSLVRTSTDTQYF
D gene: .
clone size: few
V gene: TRBV5-1
J gene: TRBJ2-3